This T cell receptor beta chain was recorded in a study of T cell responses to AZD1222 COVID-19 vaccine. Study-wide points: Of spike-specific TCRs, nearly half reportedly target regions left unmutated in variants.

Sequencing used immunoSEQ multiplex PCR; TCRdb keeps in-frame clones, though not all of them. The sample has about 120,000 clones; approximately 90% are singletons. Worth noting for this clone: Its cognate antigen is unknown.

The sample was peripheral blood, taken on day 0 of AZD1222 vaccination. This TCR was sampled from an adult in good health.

Written as DNA, the CDR3 is TGTGCCAGCAACCGCCGGCCGCTAGCCAAAAACATTCAGTACTTC. This sequence encodes CASNRRPLAKNIQYF. The rearrangement uses TRBV7-3 and TRBJ2-4, with no clear D. In germline, CDR1 is SGHTA, CDR2 FQGTGA. Trimming removed 7 bases from V and 0 bases from J, with 13 bases in between. CDR3 length: 15 amino acids.